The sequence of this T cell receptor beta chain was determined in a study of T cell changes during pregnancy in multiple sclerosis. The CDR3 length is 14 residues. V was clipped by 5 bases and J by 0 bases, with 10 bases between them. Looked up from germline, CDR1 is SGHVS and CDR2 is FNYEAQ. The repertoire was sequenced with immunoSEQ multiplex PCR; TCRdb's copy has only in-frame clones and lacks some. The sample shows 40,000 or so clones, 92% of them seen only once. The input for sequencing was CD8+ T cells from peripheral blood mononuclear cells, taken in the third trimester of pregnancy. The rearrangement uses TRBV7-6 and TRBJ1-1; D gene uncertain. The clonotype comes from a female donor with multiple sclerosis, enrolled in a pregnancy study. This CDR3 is CASSQQDLNTEAFF. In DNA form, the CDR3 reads TGTGCCAGCAGCCAACAAGACTTGAACACTGAAGCTTTCTTT.